This T cell receptor (beta chain) was sequenced for a study of blood T cell repertoires in COVID-19. Study background: Researchers got acute and convalescent COVID-19 samples from the United States, Italy and Spain. Sources were T cells, B-cell-depleted T cells, or PBMCs; the material itself was cDNA or gDNA.

V lost 6 bases and J 4 bases, leaving 12 bases between the germline ends. Germline V CDR1 and CDR2: SGHTA, FQGTGA. The CDR3 covers 13 residues. Original analysis: Amplification with reference gene primers provided the estimates of nucleated cell counts. This table comes from immunoSEQ multiplex PCR, and its TCRdb copy is limited to in-frame clones, with some not included. V and J calls and clone size are as listed in that table; D and trimming were resolved from the DNA. The profile shows about 110,000 clones, 87% of them singletons. The TCR sequence derives from a human donor in a cohort sampled during active COVID-19. The chain uses TRBV7-3 and TRBJ1-1; D not certain. The sample comprised peripheral blood. Here the CDR3 reads CASSFTRTTEAFF. The DNA of the CDR3 is TGTGCCAGCAGTTTCACACGAACCACTGAAGCTTTCTTT.